The rows below give T cell receptor beta chains drawn from one sample of a study of cytomegalovirus exposure and HLA in healthy donors. Some clones are missing from TCRdb's copy, which holds only in-frame ones; the method was immunoSEQ multiplex PCR. The sample has about 160,000 clones, 75% seen once. The sample comprised PBMCs. The receptors derive from a woman in her fifties or sixties in good health and CMV-seropositive. The CDR3 runs from the conserved cysteine through the conserved F or W. The D gene is left open where the match is weak. Rows give clone size only sometimes, using once, few, many, or a class for an expanded clone.

CDR3 protein | CDR3 DNA | V gene | D gene | J gene | clone size
CASSGDRGARGTEAFF | TGTGCCAGCAGTGGTGACAGGGGCGCCAGGGGCACTGAAGCTTTCTTT | TRBV2 | TRBD1 | TRBJ1-1 | few
CASSIGLALGNEQFF | TGTGCCAGTAGTATAGGGCTAGCTTTAGGCAATGAGCAGTTCTTC | TRBV19 | . | TRBJ2-1 | .
CASSYSTDYNSPLHF | TGTGCCAGCAGTTACTCGACAGATTATAATTCACCCCTCCACTTT | TRBV6-5 | . | TRBJ1-6 | .
CASTEFTGAGANVLTF | TGTGCCAGCACTGAATTTACAGGTGCTGGGGCCAACGTCCTGACTTTC | TRBV6-1 | . | TRBJ2-6 | .
CASSLSGTGSTGELFF | TGTGCCAGCAGTTTGTCCGGGACAGGGAGTACCGGGGAGCTGTTTTTT | TRBV6-5 | TRBD1 | TRBJ2-2 | .
CASSDRTEQDTQYF | TGCGCCAGCAGCGACCGGACTGAGCAAGATACGCAGTATTTT | TRBV10-2 | . | TRBJ2-3 | .
CSVEGASGGGLETQYF | TGCAGCGTTGAAGGCGCTAGCGGGGGGGGATTAGAGACCCAGTACTTC | TRBV29-1 | TRBD2 | TRBJ2-5 | .
CASSLDSYGYTF | TGTGCCAGCAGCTTGGACAGCTATGGCTACACCTTC | TRBV7-8 | . | TRBJ1-2 | .
CASTRGGGKTDTQYF | TGTGCCAGCACCCGAGGGGGGGGAAAAACAGATACGCAGTATTTT | TRBV5-4 | . | TRBJ2-3 | .
CASGPGLIETQYF | TGTGCTAGTGGTCCGGGACTCATAGAGACCCAGTACTTC | TRBV12-5 | . | TRBJ2-5 | .
CASSTQGYGYTF | TGTGCCAGCAGTACCCAGGGGTATGGCTACACCTTC | TRBV6-6 | . | TRBJ1-2 | .
CASSLVGAETQYF | TGCGCCAGCAGCTTGGTGGGGGCAGAGACCCAGTACTTC | TRBV5-1 | . | TRBJ2-5 | .
CASSLLAGGRNEQFF | TGTGCCAGCAGCCTACTAGCGGGGGGGCGTAATGAGCAGTTCTTC | TRBV7-9 | TRBD2 | TRBJ2-1 | .
CASSLGLATGELFF | TGCGCCAGCAGCTTGGGCCTAGCCACCGGGGAGCTGTTTTTT | TRBV5-1 | . | TRBJ2-2 | .
CASSPRLDYGYTF | TGTGCCAGCTCACCGCGACTCGACTATGGCTACACCTTC | TRBV18 | . | TRBJ1-2 | .
CASSLTDNYGYTF | TGTGCCAGCAGCTTGACAGATAACTATGGCTACACCTTC | TRBV5-8 | . | TRBJ1-2 | .
CASSLGRGSYNEQFF | TGTGCCAGCAGCTTAGGGAGGGGCTCCTACAATGAGCAGTTCTTC | TRBV7-6 | . | TRBJ2-1 | .
CASGPQGNTQYF | TGTGCCAGCGGGCCACAGGGCAATACGCAGTATTTT | TRBV5-6 | . | TRBJ2-3 | .
CASSLARETQYF | TGCGCCAGCAGCTTGGCCCGGGAGACCCAGTACTTC | TRBV5-1 | . | TRBJ2-5 | once
CASSRTATNEKLFF | TGTGCCAGCAGCAGGACAGCAACTAATGAAAAACTGTTTTTT | TRBV6-5 | . | TRBJ1-4 | .
CASSLGTSAWETQYF | TGCGCCAGCAGCTTAGGGACTAGCGCGTGGGAGACCCAGTACTTC | TRBV5-1 | TRBD2 | TRBJ2-5 | .
CASSPRTGNSYEQYF | TGTGCCAGCAGCCCAAGGACAGGGAACTCCTACGAGCAGTACTTC | TRBV5-4 | TRBD1 | TRBJ2-7 | .
CASSLGQGASYTF | TGCGCCAGCAGCTTGGGACAGGGGGCAAGCTACACCTTC | TRBV5-1 | TRBD1 | TRBJ1-2 | .
CAIRGDSERYEQYF | TGTGCCATCAGGGGGGACAGCGAACGATACGAGCAGTACTTC | TRBV10-3 | TRBD1 | TRBJ2-7 | .
CASSKGTGRAFF | TGTGCCAGCAGCAAAGGGACAGGGAGGGCTTTCTTT | TRBV9 | TRBD1 | TRBJ1-1 | .
CASSLTGVYGYTF | TGTGCCAGCAGCTTGACAGGGGTCTATGGCTACACCTTC | TRBV5-5 | TRBD1 | TRBJ1-2 | .
CASSGTANTGELFF | TGCGCCAGCAGTGGGACAGCGAACACCGGGGAGCTGTTTTTT | TRBV10-2 | . | TRBJ2-2 | .
CASGKQQNEQFF | TGTGCCAGCGGTAAACAACAGAATGAGCAGTTCTTC | TRBV2 | . | TRBJ2-1 | few
CASSQGTDKNTQYF | TGTGCCAGCAGCCAGGGGACAGACAAAAATACGCAGTATTTT | TRBV7-8 | TRBD1 | TRBJ2-3 | .
CASSISGGDNEQFF | TGCGCCAGCAGCATTAGCGGGGGGGACAATGAGCAGTTCTTC | TRBV5-1 | TRBD2 | TRBJ2-1 | .
CASSGAYSNQPQHF | TGTGCCAGCAGTGGCGCGTATAGCAATCAGCCCCAGCATTTT | TRBV2 | . | TRBJ1-5 | few
CASSVSSGQLYGYTF | TGTGCCAGCAGCGTTTCGTCTGGGCAGCTATATGGCTACACCTTC | TRBV9 | . | TRBJ1-2 | .
CASSSWDRGEYEQYF | TGCGCCAGCAGCTCCTGGGACAGGGGGGAATACGAGCAGTACTTC | TRBV4-1 | TRBD1 | TRBJ2-7 | many
CASSPRLPPSSYNSPLHF | TGTGCCAGCAGCCCCCGCCTACCTCCTAGCTCCTATAATTCACCCCTCCACTTT | TRBV11-2 | . | TRBJ1-6 | .
CASSYPDSKAGKQFF | TGTGCCAGCAGTTACCCGGACAGTAAGGCGGGTAAGCAGTTCTTC | TRBV6-6 | . | TRBJ2-1 | .
CASSSGRRGLTEAFF | TGTGCCAGCAGCTCCGGGCGGAGGGGGCTGACTGAAGCTTTCTTT | TRBV7-6 | TRBD1 | TRBJ1-1 | .
CAWGYKGEVNTEAFF | TGTGCCTGGGGCTACAAGGGGGAAGTGAACACTGAGGCTTTCTTT | TRBV30 | . | TRBJ1-1 | .
CASSLLRGSTYNEQFF | TGTGCCAGCAGCTTGTTGCGAGGGTCTACCTACAATGAGCAGTTCTTC | TRBV5-6 | . | TRBJ2-1 | few
CASSASGRGIYNEQFF | TGTGCCAGCAGCGCCTCGGGGCGGGGGATCTACAATGAGCAGTTCTTC | TRBV9 | TRBD2 | TRBJ2-1 | .
CASSWGQINTEAFF | TGTGCCAGCAGCTGGGGACAGATCAACACTGAAGCTTTCTTT | TRBV5-4 | TRBD1 | TRBJ1-1 | .
CASSKGQTNTGELFF | TGTGCCAGCAGTAAGGGACAAACGAACACCGGGGAGCTGTTTTTT | TRBV11-3 | . | TRBJ2-2 | few
CASSSSRTGNYGYTF | TGTGCCAGCAGCTCAAGTCGGACAGGGAACTATGGCTACACCTTC | TRBV7-9 | TRBD1 | TRBJ1-2 | .
CASSPGTSGRGTQYF | TGTGCCAGCAGCCCGGGGACTAGCGGGAGGGGGACCCAGTACTTC | TRBV7-3 | TRBD2 | TRBJ2-5 | .